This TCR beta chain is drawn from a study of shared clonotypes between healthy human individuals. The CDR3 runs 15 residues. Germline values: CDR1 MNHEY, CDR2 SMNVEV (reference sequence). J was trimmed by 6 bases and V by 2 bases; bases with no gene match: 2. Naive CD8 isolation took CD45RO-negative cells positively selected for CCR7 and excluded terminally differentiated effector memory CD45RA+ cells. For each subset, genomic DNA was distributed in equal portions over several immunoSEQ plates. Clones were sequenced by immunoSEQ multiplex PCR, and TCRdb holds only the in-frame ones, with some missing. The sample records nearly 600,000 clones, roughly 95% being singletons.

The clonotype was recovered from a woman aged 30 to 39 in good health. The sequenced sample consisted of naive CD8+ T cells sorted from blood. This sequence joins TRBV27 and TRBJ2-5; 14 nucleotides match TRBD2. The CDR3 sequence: CASSLGTSGRKTQYF. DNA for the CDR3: TGTGCCAGCAGTTTAGGGACTAGCGGGAGAAAGACCCAGTACTTC.